The rows below give T cell receptor beta chains drawn from one sample of a study of a mutant IDH1 vaccine in newly diagnosed glioma. The table came from immunoSEQ multiplex PCR; TCRdb's copy has only in-frame clones and leaves some out. Seen here are tens of thousands of clones, roughly 78% observed once, and the top ten hold 7% to 10%. Material: PBMCs, obtained from a glioma patient treated with radiotherapy, temozolomide or both. These receptors were obtained from a man aged 40-49 years with glioma. Some clones in this sample may be carry-over from other donors' samples. CDR3s include the opening cysteine and the closing phenylalanine or tryptophan. D genes are given only for firm matches. Size tells how often a clone was seen (once, few, many) or the class of an expanded clone, and some rows leave it out.

TRBD1,TRBJ2-5,few,TRBV7-9,TGTGCCAGCAGCTTGATCCCGACAGGGAATTGGCAGACCCAGTACTTC,CASSLIPTGNWQTQYF
NA,TRBJ1-4,NA,TRBV2,TGTGCCGGCACTAACGCGACGCTTGCAACTAATGAAAAACTGTTTTTT,CAGTNATLATNEKLFF
NA,TRBJ1-5,NA,TRBV6-5,TGTGCCAGCAGATTGGACCTTTCGGGCAATCAGCCCCAGCATTTT,CASRLDLSGNQPQHF
TRBD1,TRBJ2-5,few,TRBV30,TGTGCCTGGAGTTTCGGGACAGTCGGCGAAGAGACCCAGTACTTC,CAWSFGTVGEETQYF
TRBD1,TRBJ2-1,NA,TRBV15,TGTGCCACCAGCAGAGGCGGACAGGGGATGGGGGGGAGCTCCTACAATGAGCAGTTCTTC,CATSRGGQGMGGSSYNEQFF
NA,TRBJ1-2,NA,TRBV10-1,TGCGCCAGCAGTGATCAGGCATTGGATGGCTACACCTTC,CASSDQALDGYTF
NA,TRBJ2-3,NA,TRBV7-9,TGTGCCAGCAGCTTCCTGACGGGGGTCACAGATACGCAGTATTTT,CASSFLTGVTDTQYF
TRBD1,TRBJ2-2,NA,TRBV11-2,TGTGCCAGCAGCCGGCGACAGGGGAACACCGGGGAGCTGTTTTTT,CASSRRQGNTGELFF
TRBD1,TRBJ1-2,NA,TRBV25-1,TGTGCCAGCGCGACAGGGGATCCCTATGGCTACACCTTC,CASATGDPYGYTF
NA,TRBJ1-1,NA,TRBV6-5,TGTGCCAGCACCCCCGCCGGGACTCCTAACACTGAAGCTTTCTTT,CASTPAGTPNTEAFF
NA,TRBJ1-5,NA,TRBV19,TGTGCCAGTAGTATTAACCAGGGCCCTCAGCCCCAGCATTTT,CASSINQGPQPQHF
NA,TRBJ2-3,NA,TRBV5-1,TGCGCCAGCAGCTTGGCCACGATGTCTGGCCCCGGGGAGGCGCAGTATTTT,CASSLATMSGPGEAQYF
NA,TRBJ1-1,NA,TRBV29-1,TGCAGCGTTGAAGATCTGTCAGGGATGGGGACTGAAGCTTTCTTT,CSVEDLSGMGTEAFF
NA,TRBJ1-6,NA,TRBV7-8,TGTGCCAGCAGCCCAAGTCGGGCCTTTACAAAATCAGGGAATTCACCCCTCCACTTT,CASSPSRAFTKSGNSPLHF
NA,TRBJ2-7,NA,TRBV27,TGTGCCAGCAGCGTTGACCCCGGACGAGGCGAGCAGTACTTC,CASSVDPGRGEQYF
NA,TRBJ1-2,NA,TRBV7-9,TGTGCCAGCAGCTTTCAGGGTCCCTACACCTTC,CASSFQGPYTF
TRBD1,TRBJ2-3,NA,TRBV5-8,TGTGCCAGCAGCGACAGGGGTTTGACAGATACGCAGTATTTT,CASSDRGLTDTQYF